The 5 T cell receptor beta chains in this list originate from one sample, sequenced in a study of graft-versus-host responses after intestinal transplantation (dated by TCRdb to about 2021). The library was built by means of the immunoSEQ multiplex PCR assay. Entries here come from immuneACCESS through TCRdb and include only in-frame sequences with V and J called. Some clones fail to appear in such tables; in the studies checked, an unresolved V gene covers under half of the shortfall, and the cause of the remainder is unknown. The sample table holds 20,000 to 25,000 clones, of which about 40% were seen once. The ten biggest clones cover around 0.66% of the sample. Interpreted using the paper, the time point label stands for: cells obtained before transplantation from donor or recipient. The material sequenced was alloreactive CD4+ T cells from a mixed lymphocyte reaction culture, taken before intestinal transplant. What this sample's cell subset or site label stands for: CFSE-low proliferating T cells sorted from approximately 6-day pre-transplant mixed lymphocyte reaction (GvH or HvG direction). Receptors originate from a human patient who received an intestinal transplant.

CDR3 in amino acids: CASSLVVGGQNSPLHF. Here the CDR3 DNA reads TGCGCCAGCAGCTTGGTCGTAGGAGGGCAGAATTCACCCCTCCACTTT. The V and J genes are TRBV5-1 and TRBJ1-6; D ambiguous. This CDR3 is built from 16 residues. Trimming stripped 0 bases from V and 7 bases from J, with 14 bases between. CDR1 and CDR2 from the germline V gene are SGHRS and YFSETQ. The entire variable domain, with the rest obtained from reference TRBV5-1 and TRBJ1-6, is as follows: KAGVTQTPRYLIKTRGQQVTLSCSPISGHRSVSWYQQTPGQGLQFLFEYFSETQRNKGNFPGRFSGRQFSNSRSEMNVSTLELGDSALYLCASSLVVGGQNSPLHFGNGTRLTVT.

This clone turned up a few times. CDR3 protein: CASSAPGLAGFETQYF. The CDR3 nucleotides are TGTGCCAGCAGCGCACCGGGACTAGCGGGATTTGAGACCCAGTACTTC. The rearrangement uses TRBV9 and TRBJ2-5, with 13 positions matching TRBD2. This CDR3 comprises 16 residues. V shed 3 bases, J shed 5 bases, and the junction held 7 bases outside the gene matches. Germline CDR1 and CDR2: SGDLS and YYNGEE.

This sequence joins TRBV10-3 and TRBJ1-1; 8 positions agree with TRBD1. The CDR3 covers 13 residues. Germline CDR1 and CDR2: ENHRY and SYGVKD. The V and J ends lost 3 bases and 7 bases, in that order; junction bases with no gene match: 4. CDR3: CAISDRGRGEAFF. The CDR3 coding sequence is TGTGCCATCAGTGACAGGGGGCGAGGTGAAGCTTTCTTT.

This clone turned up a few times. This chain uses TRBV5-1 with TRBJ2-5; the match to TRBD2 covers 11 bases. CDR3 length: 16 amino acids. Germline V gene sequence: CDR1 SGHRS, CDR2 YFSETQ. V lost 0 bases and J lost 3; bases outside the gene matches: 4. The CDR3 DNA sequence: TGCGCCAGCAGCTTGGGGACGACTAGCGGGAAAGAGACCCAGTACTTC. Translated, it gives CASSLGTTSGKETQYF.

This chain links TRBV7-8 with TRBJ1-5; no definite D call. Germline CDR1 and CDR2: SGHVS and FQNEAQ. The germline V and J ends were trimmed by 0 bases and 5 bases, with 8 bases remaining between them. The CDR3 consists of 14 residues. The CDR3 is CASSLARPDQPQHF. The DNA of the CDR3 is TGTGCCAGCAGCTTAGCACGCCCAGATCAGCCCCAGCATTTT. The full variable domain, with the rest looked up from reference TRBV7-8 and TRBJ1-5, is GAGVSQSPRYKVAKRGQDVALRCDPISGHVSLFWYQQALGQGPEFLTYFQNEAQLDKSGLPSDRFFAERPEGSVSTLKIQRTQQEDSAVYLCASSLARPDQPQHFGDGTRLSIL.